The subject of this entry is one T cell receptor beta chain. This sample was included in a study of human T cells and chemical hapten exposure. In the study overall: Yields of TCR per sample differed, chiefly owing to small differences in pooled library volume.

The library tagged each cDNA molecule with unique molecular identifiers. Each CDR3 protein gets one entry after TCRdb re-called the RACE reads with MiXCR. The profile shows about 110,000 distinct CDR3 sequences, more than 7% of them singletons. Time point in this sample: patch test 2, 6 weeks after DPC sensitization. The treatment denotes: therapeutic diphenylcyclopropenone sensitization with weekly scalp DPC. Ahead of applying each patch test, blood was sampled. V shed 5 bases and J shed 4 bases, with 11 bases lying between them. CDR3 length: 13 amino acids. Germline V gene data show CDR1 as KGHSH and CDR2 as LQKENI.

The sample was whole blood, taken in connection with sensitization to the hapten diphenylcyclopropenone (DPC). The chain links TRBV18 to TRBJ2-5, with TRBD1 as a possible D gene (6 bases). The clonotype originates from a woman between 40 and 55 years old with alopecia areata. Some clones in this sample may be carry-over from other donors' samples. CDR3 protein: CASSTGTTETQYF. The CDR3 coding sequence is TGTGCCAGCTCAACCGGGACAACAGAGACCCAGTACTTC.